The 24 T cell receptor beta chains below come from one sample, sequenced in a study of PD-1 blockade in classical Hodgkin lymphoma. Every patient had relapsed following autologous stem cell transplantation, and cohorts differed in brentuximab vedotin exposure. The method was immunoSEQ multiplex PCR; TCRdb's version includes in-frame clones alone and lacks a portion of them. The data hold 39,000 or so clones, with 86% observed a single time. Sequenced here: peripheral blood mononuclear cells (PBMCs), sampled before the second cycle of nivolumab. The receptors were sampled from a human donor with classical Hodgkin lymphoma.

The chain couples TRBV5-6 to TRBJ2-7, with 10 bases aligning to TRBD1. V lost 4 bases and J lost 6; bases outside the gene matches: 10. Germline V CDR1 and CDR2: SGHDT, YYEEEE. The CDR3 covers 15 residues. The CDR3: CASSIGQGGWGEQYF. The CDR3 nucleotides are TGTGCCAGCAGCATCGGACAGGGGGGCTGGGGCGAGCAGTACTTC.

This chain joins TRBV5-1 and TRBJ2-5, with 12 nucleotides matching TRBD2. The CDR3 is made up of 19 amino acids. V trimming: 0 bases; J trimming: 1 base; junction bases outside the gene matches: 10. Germline V gene sequence: CDR1 SGHRS, CDR2 YFSETQ. CDR3 residues: CASSLGATSGGIFQETQYF. The CDR3, as DNA: TGCGCCAGCAGCTTGGGGGCGACTAGCGGGGGCATCTTCCAAGAGACCCAGTACTTC.

CDR3 loop: CSAYGGETQYF. As DNA, the CDR3 is TGCAGTGCGTATGGGGGAGAGACCCAGTACTTC. The rearrangement links TRBV20-1 to TRBJ2-5; D may correspond to TRBD1 or TRBD2 (5 bases each). CDR1 is DFQATT, CDR2 SNEGSKA, per germline (reference sequence). This CDR3 spans 11 amino acids. Trimming pared 6 bases from V and 4 bases from J, leaving 9 bases between.

This clone was picked up one time. The chain employs TRBV25-1 and TRBJ2-5; possibly TRBD2 for D (5 bases). CDR3 length: 14 residues. CDR1 MGHDK and CDR2 SYGVNS come from the germline V gene. V lost 2 bases to trimming and J lost 4 bases, with 11 bases between them. The CDR3 nucleotides are TGTGCCAGCAGTGAAATTAGCGATCGAGAGACCCAGTACTTC. Translation gives CASSEISDRETQYF.

The gene calls are TRBV15 and TRBJ2-7; 10 bases agree with TRBD1. V lost 0 bases and J lost 6; bases outside the gene matches: 8. The CDR3 is made up of 16 amino acids. Per germline, CDR1 LNHNV and CDR2 YYDKDF (reference sequence). In DNA form, the CDR3 reads TGTGCCACCAGCAGAGATTACGGGACAGGGGCGGGCGAGCAGTACTTC. Translation gives CATSRDYGTGAGEQYF. Full variable domain (rest looked up from reference TRBV15 and TRBJ2-7): DAMVIQNPRYQVTQFGKPVTLSCSQTLNHNVMYWYQQKSSQAPKLLFHYYDKDFNNEADTPDNFQSRRPNTSFCFLDIRSPGLGDTAMYLCATSRDYGTGAGEQYFGPGTRLTVT.

In its sample, this clone was seen a few times. The chain employs TRBV20-1 and TRBJ1-6, with a possible D match to TRBD1 (6 bases). V was trimmed by 6 bases and J by 9 bases, leaving 9 bases between them. This CDR3 spans 11 amino acids. Germline CDR1 DFQATT, CDR2 SNEGSKA (reference sequence). The CDR3 DNA follows: TGCAGTGCGGACAGTCCTTCACCCCTCCACTTT. As protein: CSADSPSPLHF.

The chain uses TRBV18 and TRBJ2-2, with D tentatively TRBD1 (6 bases). The V and J ends lost 7 bases and 6 bases respectively, with 12 bases between them. The CDR3 covers 13 residues. Germline CDR1 and CDR2: KGHSH and LQKENI. The CDR3 loop is CASLGRTAGELFF. The CDR3 nucleotides read TGTGCCAGCTTGGGACGGACAGCCGGGGAGCTGTTTTTT.

CDR3 bases: TGTGCCTCAAGGAGCTCCTATAATTCACCCCTCCACTTT. Translation gives CASRSSYNSPLHF. The rearrangement joins TRBV6-6 to TRBJ1-6, with D unresolved. The V end lost 11 bases, the J end lost 0 bases, and 8 bases lay between the germline ends. Germline CDR1 and CDR2: MNHNY and SVGAGI (reference sequence). The CDR3 consists of 13 residues.

This clone has just a few counts. The rearrangement uses TRBV27 and TRBJ2-7, with no clear D. The CDR3 contains 14 residues. The germline V and J ends were trimmed by 0 bases and 3 bases, with 9 bases remaining between them. Germline loops: CDR1 MNHEY, CDR2 SMNVEV (reference sequence). Here the CDR3 reads CASSLSSAHYEQYF. The CDR3 nucleotides are TGTGCCAGCAGTTTATCTAGTGCCCACTACGAGCAGTACTTC.

V is TRBV20-1 and J is TRBJ2-1, with 11 bases lining up with TRBD2. Per the germline V gene, CDR1 is DFQATT and CDR2 is SNEGSKA (reference sequence). Trimming took 5 bases from V and 15 from J; bases not matched to a gene: 6. This CDR3 comprises 11 residues. For the CDR3, the DNA is TGCAGTGCTGGGACTAGCGGAGGTCTGTTCTTC. This sequence encodes CSAGTSGGLFF.

The rearrangement joins TRBV23-1 to TRBJ2-6, with 11 bases identical to TRBD1. Being an ORF, TRBV23-1 has a function that is uncertain. Unmatched junction bases numbered 11, after V lost 1 base and J lost 3 bases. This CDR3 is built from 20 residues. The CDR3 region has the DNA TGCGCCAGCAGTCAATTCGTCCGAAGGGACAGGGGGAATGGGGCCAACGTCCTGACTTTC. This gives the protein CASSQFVRRDRGNGANVLTF.

This clone came up once. The rearrangement links TRBV4-1 to TRBJ2-3; possibly TRBD2 for D (6 bases). CDR1 and CDR2 from the germline V gene are MGHRA and YSYEKL. The ends were cut back, 2 bases at V and 2 bases at J, with 14 bases in the middle. This CDR3 has 16 amino acids. The CDR3 nucleotides are TGCGCCAGCAGCCAATTAGGCGGGGCCTTCACAGATACGCAGTATTTT. Translating it yields CASSQLGGAFTDTQYF.

This clone is judged medium-sized (0.01 to 0.1%). The chain is built from TRBV14 and TRBJ2-7; 7 bases are shared with TRBD2. V gave up 4 bases and J gave up 3 bases; unmatched junction bases: 24. The CDR3 covers 20 residues. Looked up from germline, CDR1 is SGHDN and CDR2 is FVKESK. CDR3 nucleotide sequence: TGTGCCAGCAGCCTTGACTCGTCCGGGACTACCCCAACGCCTCACTACGAGCAGTACTTC. Protein sequence: CASSLDSSGTTPTPHYEQYF.

This clone showed up just once. J is TRBJ2-7 and V is TRBV7-2, with TRBD2 matching over 9 bases. There are 16 residues in the CDR3. Trimming cost V 5 bases and J 2 bases; bases outside gene matches: 10. Germline V gives CDR1 SGHTA, CDR2 FQGNSA. CDR3 DNA: TGTGCCAGCAGCCGCCCCCAAAGCGGGGGGACCTACGAGCAGTACTTC. Translating it yields CASSRPQSGGTYEQYF.

The chain uses TRBV6-5 and TRBJ1-1; the match to TRBD1 covers 7 bases. The length of the CDR3 is 12 residues. V was pared by 2 bases and J by 9 bases, with 3 bases of the junction left unmatched. Germline V CDR1 and CDR2: MNHEY, SVGAGI. The chain's CDR3 is CASSYRQGQAFF. The DNA for the CDR3 is TGTGCCAGCAGTTACCGACAGGGACAAGCTTTCTTT.

The gene calls are TRBV6-1 and TRBJ2-2; 8 positions match TRBD1. From germline, CDR1 is MNHNS and CDR2 SASEGT. The CDR3 length is 14 residues. V was pared by 8 bases and J by 4 bases, with 6 bases of the junction left unmatched. Here the CDR3 DNA reads TGTGCCAGCCAGAAGGACAGGGCCACCGGGGAGCTGTTTTTT. Translation: CASQKDRATGELFF.

V usage is TRBV19 and J usage is TRBJ2-7, with a possible D match to TRBD1 (5 bases). Trimming shortened V by 6 bases and J by 2 bases, and 17 bases separated the two germline ends. Germline-derived CDR1 and CDR2 are LNHDA and SQIVND (reference sequence). The CDR3 runs to 15 residues. CDR3 in amino acids: CASSSRQINPYEQYF. In DNA, the CDR3 is TGTGCCAGTAGCAGCCGACAGATTAATCCCTACGAGCAGTACTTC.

This chain links TRBV28 with TRBJ2-3, with D unresolved. Germline V gives CDR1 MDHEN, CDR2 SYDVKM. Trimming stripped 3 bases from V and 1 base from J, with 11 bases between. This CDR3 is built from 15 residues. The CDR3 is CASSFLARRTDTQYF. The CDR3, as DNA: TGTGCCAGCAGTTTCTTGGCCAGGCGCACAGATACGCAGTATTTT.

J is TRBJ2-2 and V is TRBV10-3; 7 bases align to TRBD1. The ends lost 5 bases at V and 1 base at J; junction bases unmatched: 4. CDR1 and CDR2 from the germline V gene are ENHRY and SYGVKD. The CDR3 sequence is 15 residues long. For the CDR3, the DNA is TGTGCCATCAGTCACGGGACAGAGAACACCGGGGAGCTGTTTTTT. It encodes CAISHGTENTGELFF.

The gene calls are TRBV6-5 and TRBJ1-1, with TRBD1 matching 9 bases. Germline V gene lookup returns CDR1 MNHEY and CDR2 SVGAGI. With V trimmed by 5 bases and J by 6 bases, 7 bases remained unmatched. The CDR3 has 14 residues. The CDR3 sequence is CASSTTGGRAEAFF. CDR3 nucleotide sequence: TGTGCCAGCAGTACGACAGGGGGGCGCGCTGAAGCTTTCTTT.

The rearrangement joins TRBV19 to TRBJ1-6; D not resolved. V was pared by 6 bases and J by 0 bases, with 9 bases between. The germline V gene encodes CDR1 LNHDA and CDR2 SQIVND (reference sequence). This CDR3 comprises 15 residues. DNA of the CDR3: TGTGCCAGTAGGACGGGTAGCTCCTATAATTCACCCCTCCACTTT. Its translation: CASRTGSSYNSPLHF.

CDR3 loop: CASSLPAGGARSTDTQYF. For the CDR3, the DNA is TGTGCCAGCAGCTTACCAGCGGGAGGGGCCCGGAGCACAGATACGCAGTATTTT. The V gene is TRBV11-2, the J gene TRBJ2-3; TRBD2 aligns across 10 bases. This CDR3 comprises 18 residues. The V and J ends lost 2 bases and 0 bases, in that order; junction bases with no gene match: 8. CDR1 and CDR2 (germline): SGHAT, FQNNGV.

This clone is labeled as medium-sized. The sample has other DNA sequences that encode this CDR3 too. The chain combines TRBV11-1 with TRBJ2-4; a possible D gene is TRBD2 (7 bases). CDR3 length equals 16 residues. Germline lookup yields CDR1 SGHAT and CDR2 FQDESV (reference sequence). V dropped 1 base and J dropped 8 bases, with 18 bases sitting between them. In DNA form, the CDR3 reads TGTGCCAGCAGCTTAGGTTGGGGGGGGGCGCAGGACATTCAGTACTTC. Translation: CASSLGWGGAQDIQYF. The whole variable domain, filled in from reference TRBV11-1 and TRBJ2-4, reads EAEVAQSPRYKITEKSQAVAFWCDPISGHATLYWYRQILGQGPELLVQFQDESVVDDSQLPKDRFSAERLKGVDSTLKIQPAELGDSAMYLCASSLGWGGAQDIQYFGAGTRLSVL.

J is TRBJ2-1 and V is TRBV7-2; perhaps TRBD2 as D (6 bases). The CDR3 totals 13 residues. V was shortened by 1 base and J by 8 bases, with 9 bases between the two germline ends. From germline, CDR1 is SGHTA and CDR2 FQGNSA. CDR3 bases: TGTGCCAGCAGCTTAGGGTCTAGCGATGAGCAGTTCTTC. Amino acids: CASSLGSSDEQFF.